This T cell receptor (beta chain) stems from a study of blood T cells in healthy people across ages. Sample-barcoded 5' priming and a J-beta primer mix drove a second PCR of 7 to 11 cycles. Sequencing of every sample gave 3 million or more CDR3-containing paired-end reads. Using its own MiXCR run on the 5' RACE reads, TCRdb lists one record per CDR3 protein. This repertoire shows 650,000 to 1,000,000 distinct CDR3 sequences, roughly 34% found once; its top ten account for approximately 12%. Comments on this clonotype: Antigen unknown.

Study-wide findings and caveats: In older individuals, TCR beta diversity per million T cells was lower, falling roughly linearly with age. Comparison with aged donors showed that long-lived donors had more naive CD4+ cells and higher diversity.

CDR3 size: 15 residues. V lost 3 bases to trimming and J lost 6 bases; unmatched junction nucleotides: 7. CDR1 is MNHEY and CDR2 is SMNVEV in the germline V gene (reference sequence). Sequenced sample: blood. The chain recombines TRBV27 with TRBJ1-2; 10 bases map to TRBD1. The source of this sequence is a man between 18 and 29 years old in good health. CDR3 in DNA: TGTGCCAGCAGTTTGACCGGGACAGGGGCGCATGGCTACACCTTC. Protein sequence: CASSLTGTGAHGYTF.